A few counts support the clone carrying this T cell receptor (beta chain). No antigen is known for it. Healthy Caucasians from Russia aged roughly 6 to 90 served as donors. This specimen comes from a study of blood T cells in healthy people across ages. Study-level information: Template switching picked up about one barcoded beta molecule for each two T cells. General study results and limits: Donor CMV status was unknown, possibly confounding expanded clonotype changes.

PCR was performed a second time for about 7 to 11 cycles using a sample-barcoded 5' primer and a J-beta primer mix. TCRdb recomputed calls from the 5' RACE reads with MiXCR, one row per CDR3 protein. The profile covers hundreds of thousands of distinct CDR3 sequences, with 25% to 30% appearing a single time and approximately 14% taken by the ten largest. V was clipped by 2 bases and J by 4 bases; unmatched bases: 3. CDR3 length: 15 residues. The V gene's germline CDR1 is SGHTA and CDR2 FQGTGA. The clonotype originates from an elderly woman in good health. The chain has TRBV7-3 and TRBJ2-2, with 8 bases aligning to TRBD1. Sequenced: blood. The CDR3 spells CASSLDRGGTGELFF. CDR3 DNA sequence: TGTGCCAGCAGCTTAGACAGGGGAGGCACCGGGGAGCTGTTTTTT.